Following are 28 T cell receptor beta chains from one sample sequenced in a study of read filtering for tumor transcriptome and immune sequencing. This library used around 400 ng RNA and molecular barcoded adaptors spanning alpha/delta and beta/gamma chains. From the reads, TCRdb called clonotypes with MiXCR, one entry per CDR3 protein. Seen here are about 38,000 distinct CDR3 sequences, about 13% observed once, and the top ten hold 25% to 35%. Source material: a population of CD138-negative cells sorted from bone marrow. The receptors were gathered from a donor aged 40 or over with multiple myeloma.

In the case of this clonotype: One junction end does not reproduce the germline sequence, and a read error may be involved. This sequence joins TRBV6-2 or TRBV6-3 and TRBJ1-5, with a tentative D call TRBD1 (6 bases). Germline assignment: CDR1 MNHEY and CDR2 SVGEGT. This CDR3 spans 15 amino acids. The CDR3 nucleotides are TGTGCCACCAGTTACGGGGGCGTTGGCAATCAGCCCCAGCATTTT. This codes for CATSYGGVGNQPQHF.

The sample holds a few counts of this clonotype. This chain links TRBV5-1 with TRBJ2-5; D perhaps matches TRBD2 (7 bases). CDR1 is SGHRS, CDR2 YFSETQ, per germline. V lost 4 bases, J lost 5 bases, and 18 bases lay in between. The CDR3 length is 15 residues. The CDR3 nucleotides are TGCGCCAGCAGCCCACGACGGGGGGCGGAGGAGACCCAGTACTTC. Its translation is CASSPRRGAEETQYF. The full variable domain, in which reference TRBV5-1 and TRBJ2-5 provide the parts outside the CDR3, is KAGVTQTPRYLIKTRGQQVTLSCSPISGHRSVSWYQQTPGQGLQFLFEYFSETQRNKGNFPGRFSGRQFSNSRSEMNVSTLELGDSALYLCASSPRRGAEETQYFGPGTRLLVL.

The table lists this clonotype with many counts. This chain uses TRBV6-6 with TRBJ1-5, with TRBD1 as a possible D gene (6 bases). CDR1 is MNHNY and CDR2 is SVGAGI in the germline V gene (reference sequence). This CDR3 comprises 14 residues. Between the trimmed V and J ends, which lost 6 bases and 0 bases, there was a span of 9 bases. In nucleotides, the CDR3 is TGTGCCAGCAGAAACAGGGATAGCAATCAGCCCCAGCATTTT. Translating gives CASRNRDSNQPQHF.

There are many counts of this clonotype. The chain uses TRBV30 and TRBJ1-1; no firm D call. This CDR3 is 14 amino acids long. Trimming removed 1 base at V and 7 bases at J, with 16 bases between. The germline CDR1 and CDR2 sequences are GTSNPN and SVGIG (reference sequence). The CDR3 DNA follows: TGTGCCTGGAGTGCCTTTTCGGGTTTGAATGAAGCTTTCTTT. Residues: CAWSAFSGLNEAFF.

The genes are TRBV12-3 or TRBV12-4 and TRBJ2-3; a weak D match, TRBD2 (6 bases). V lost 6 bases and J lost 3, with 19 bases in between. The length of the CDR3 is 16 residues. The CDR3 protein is CASSVSPGGQTDTQYF. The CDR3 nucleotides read TGTGCCAGCAGCGTATCCCCCGGGGGTCAAACAGATACGCAGTATTTT.

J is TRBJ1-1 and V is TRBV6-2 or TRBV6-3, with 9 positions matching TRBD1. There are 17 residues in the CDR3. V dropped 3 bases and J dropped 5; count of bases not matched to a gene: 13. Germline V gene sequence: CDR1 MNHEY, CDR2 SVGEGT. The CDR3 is CASSYQGQGVVRTEAFF. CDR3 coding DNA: TGTGCCAGCAGTTATCAGGGACAGGGAGTAGTGAGAACTGAAGCTTTCTTT.

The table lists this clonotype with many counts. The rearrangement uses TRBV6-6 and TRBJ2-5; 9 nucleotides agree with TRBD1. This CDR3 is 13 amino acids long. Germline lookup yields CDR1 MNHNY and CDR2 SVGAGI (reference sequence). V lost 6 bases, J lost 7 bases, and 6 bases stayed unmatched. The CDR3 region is CASSGGQGLTQYF. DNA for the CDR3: TGTGCCAGCAGCGGCGGACAGGGGTTGACCCAGTACTTC.

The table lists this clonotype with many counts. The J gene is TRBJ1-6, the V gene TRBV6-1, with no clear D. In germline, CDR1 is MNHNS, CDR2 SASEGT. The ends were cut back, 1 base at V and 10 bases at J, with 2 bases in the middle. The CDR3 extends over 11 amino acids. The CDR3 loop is CASSEDSPLHF. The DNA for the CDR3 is TGTGCCAGCAGTGAAGACTCACCCCTCCACTTT.

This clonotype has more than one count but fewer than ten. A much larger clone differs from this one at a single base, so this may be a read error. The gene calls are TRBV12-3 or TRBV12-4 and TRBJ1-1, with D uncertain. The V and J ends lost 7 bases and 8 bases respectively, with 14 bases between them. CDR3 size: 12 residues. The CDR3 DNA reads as TGTGCCAGCACCATGCTCCTGGGGGAAGCTTTCTTT. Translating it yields CASTMLLGEAFF.

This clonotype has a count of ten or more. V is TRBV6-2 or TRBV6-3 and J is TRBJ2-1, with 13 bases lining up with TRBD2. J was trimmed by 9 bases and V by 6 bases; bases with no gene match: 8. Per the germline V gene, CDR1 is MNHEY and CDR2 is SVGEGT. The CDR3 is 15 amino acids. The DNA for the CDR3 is TGTGCCAGCAGCACCGGGACTAGCGGGAATGCTGAGCAGTTCTTC. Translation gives CASSTGTSGNAEQFF.

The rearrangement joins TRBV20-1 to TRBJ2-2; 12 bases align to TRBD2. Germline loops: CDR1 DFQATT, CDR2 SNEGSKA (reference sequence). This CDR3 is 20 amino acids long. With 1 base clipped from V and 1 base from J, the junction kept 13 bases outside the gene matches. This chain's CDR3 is CSARATTFSSGRGNTGELFF. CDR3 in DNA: TGCAGTGCTAGAGCAACCACGTTTTCTAGCGGGAGGGGGAACACCGGGGAGCTGTTTTTT.

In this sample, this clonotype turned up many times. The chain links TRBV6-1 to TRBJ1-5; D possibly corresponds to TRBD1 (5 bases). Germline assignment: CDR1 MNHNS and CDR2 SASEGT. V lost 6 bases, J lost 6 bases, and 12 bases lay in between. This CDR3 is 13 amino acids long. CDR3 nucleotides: TGTGCCAGCAGGACAGAGGGGATTCAGCCCCAGCATTTT. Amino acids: CASRTEGIQPQHF.

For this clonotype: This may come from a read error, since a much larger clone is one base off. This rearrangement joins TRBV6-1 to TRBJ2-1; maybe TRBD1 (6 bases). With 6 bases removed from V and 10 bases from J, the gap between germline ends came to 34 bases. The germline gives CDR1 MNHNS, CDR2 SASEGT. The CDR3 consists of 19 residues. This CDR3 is CASSEMGKGRGWFRKEQFF. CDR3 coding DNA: TGTGCCAGCAGCGAAATGGGGAAGGGAAGGGGGTGGTTCAGGAAGGAGCAGTTCTTC.

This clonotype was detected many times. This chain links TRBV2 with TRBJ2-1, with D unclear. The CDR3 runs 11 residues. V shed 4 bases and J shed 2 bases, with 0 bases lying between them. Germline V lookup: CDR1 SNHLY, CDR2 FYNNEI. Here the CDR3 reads CASSAYNEQFF. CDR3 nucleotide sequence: TGTGCCAGCAGTGCCTACAATGAGCAGTTCTTC.

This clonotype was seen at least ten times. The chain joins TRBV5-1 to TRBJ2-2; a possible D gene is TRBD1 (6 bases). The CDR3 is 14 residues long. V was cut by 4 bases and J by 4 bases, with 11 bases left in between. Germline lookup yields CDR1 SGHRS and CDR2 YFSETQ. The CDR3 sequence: CASSNQQGTGELFF. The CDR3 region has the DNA TGCGCCAGCAGCAACCAACAGGGCACCGGGGAGCTGTTTTTT. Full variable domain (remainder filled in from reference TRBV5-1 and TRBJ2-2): KAGVTQTPRYLIKTRGQQVTLSCSPISGHRSVSWYQQTPGQGLQFLFEYFSETQRNKGNFPGRFSGRQFSNSRSEMNVSTLELGDSALYLCASSNQQGTGELFFGEGSRLTVL.

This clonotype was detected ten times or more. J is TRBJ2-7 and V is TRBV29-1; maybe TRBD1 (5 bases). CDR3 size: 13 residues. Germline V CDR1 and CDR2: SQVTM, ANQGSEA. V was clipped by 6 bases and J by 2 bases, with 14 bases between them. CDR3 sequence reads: CSVGHSTPYEQYF. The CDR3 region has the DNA TGCAGCGTCGGACACAGTACACCCTACGAGCAGTACTTC.

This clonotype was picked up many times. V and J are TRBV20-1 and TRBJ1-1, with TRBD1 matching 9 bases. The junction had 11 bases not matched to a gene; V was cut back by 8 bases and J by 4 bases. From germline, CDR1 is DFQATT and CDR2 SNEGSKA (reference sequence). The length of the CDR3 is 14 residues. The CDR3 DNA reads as TGCAGTCCCCCCACACAGGACAGGGGCACTGAAGCTTTCTTT. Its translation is CSPPTQDRGTEAFF.

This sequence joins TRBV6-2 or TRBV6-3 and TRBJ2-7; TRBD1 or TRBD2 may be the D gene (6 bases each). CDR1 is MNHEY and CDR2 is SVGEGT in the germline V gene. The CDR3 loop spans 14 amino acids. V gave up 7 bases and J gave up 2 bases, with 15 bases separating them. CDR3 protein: CASKIFGGTYEQYF. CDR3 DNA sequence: TGTGCCAGCAAAATTTTCGGGGGCACCTACGAGCAGTACTTC.

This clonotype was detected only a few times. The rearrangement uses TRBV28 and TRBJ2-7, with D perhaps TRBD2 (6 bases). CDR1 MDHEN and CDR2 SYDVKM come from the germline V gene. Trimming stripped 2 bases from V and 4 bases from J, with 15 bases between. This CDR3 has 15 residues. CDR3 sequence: CASSLGSAGRYEQYF. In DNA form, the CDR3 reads TGTGCCAGCAGTTTAGGCTCTGCGGGGAGGTACGAGCAGTACTTC.

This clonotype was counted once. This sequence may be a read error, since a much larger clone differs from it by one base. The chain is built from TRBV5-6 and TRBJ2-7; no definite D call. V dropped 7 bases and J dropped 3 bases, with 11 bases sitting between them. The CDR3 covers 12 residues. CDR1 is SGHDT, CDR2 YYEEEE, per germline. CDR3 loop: CASCLGNYEQYF. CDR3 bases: TGTGCCAGCTGCCTTGGAAACTACGAGCAGTACTTC.

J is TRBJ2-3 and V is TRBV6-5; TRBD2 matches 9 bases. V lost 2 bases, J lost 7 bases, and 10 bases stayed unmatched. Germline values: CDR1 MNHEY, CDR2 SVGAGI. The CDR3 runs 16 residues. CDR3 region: CASSYATSGTQNTQYF. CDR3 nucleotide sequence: TGTGCCAGCAGTTACGCGACTAGCGGTACACAAAATACGCAGTATTTT.

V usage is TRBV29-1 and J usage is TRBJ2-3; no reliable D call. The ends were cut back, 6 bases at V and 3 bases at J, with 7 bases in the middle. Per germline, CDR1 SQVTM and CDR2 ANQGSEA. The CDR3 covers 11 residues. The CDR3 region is CSVTKTDTQYF. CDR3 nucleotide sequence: TGCAGCGTCACCAAAACAGATACGCAGTATTTT.

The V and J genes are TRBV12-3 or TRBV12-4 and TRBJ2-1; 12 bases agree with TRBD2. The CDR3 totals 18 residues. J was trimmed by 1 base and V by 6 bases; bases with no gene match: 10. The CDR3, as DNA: TGTGCCAGCAGCTACCGTCCTAGCGGGAGGGGATCCTACAATGAGCAGTTCTTC. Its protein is CASSYRPSGRGSYNEQFF.

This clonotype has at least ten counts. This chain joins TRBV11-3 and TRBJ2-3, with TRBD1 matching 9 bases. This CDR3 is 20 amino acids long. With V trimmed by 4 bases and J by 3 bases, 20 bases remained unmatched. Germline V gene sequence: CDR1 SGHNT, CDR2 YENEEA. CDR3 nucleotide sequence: TGTGCCAGCAGCTCACTCCCCGGGGACAGGGCTAATTTGAGTACAGATACGCAGTATTTT. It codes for CASSSLPGDRANLSTDTQYF.

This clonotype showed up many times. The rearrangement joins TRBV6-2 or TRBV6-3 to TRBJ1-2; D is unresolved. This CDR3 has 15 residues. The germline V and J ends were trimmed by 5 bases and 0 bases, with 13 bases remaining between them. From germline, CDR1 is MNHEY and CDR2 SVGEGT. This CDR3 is CASSPNTVTNYGYTF. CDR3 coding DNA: TGTGCCAGCAGTCCAAACACCGTTACTAACTATGGCTACACCTTC.

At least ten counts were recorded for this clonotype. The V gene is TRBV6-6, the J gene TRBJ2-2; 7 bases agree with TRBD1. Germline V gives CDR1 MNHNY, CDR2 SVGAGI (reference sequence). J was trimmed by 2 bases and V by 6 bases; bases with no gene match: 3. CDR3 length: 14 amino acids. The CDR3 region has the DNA TGTGCCAGCAGGGGGGACAGCAACACCGGGGAGCTGTTTTTT. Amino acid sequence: CASRGDSNTGELFF.

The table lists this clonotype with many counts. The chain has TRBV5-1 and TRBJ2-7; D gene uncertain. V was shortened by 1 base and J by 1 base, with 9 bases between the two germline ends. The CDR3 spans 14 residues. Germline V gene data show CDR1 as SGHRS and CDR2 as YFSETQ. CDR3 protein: CASSLPGSSYEQYF. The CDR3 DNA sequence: TGCGCCAGCAGCTTGCCCGGCAGTTCCTACGAGCAGTACTTC.

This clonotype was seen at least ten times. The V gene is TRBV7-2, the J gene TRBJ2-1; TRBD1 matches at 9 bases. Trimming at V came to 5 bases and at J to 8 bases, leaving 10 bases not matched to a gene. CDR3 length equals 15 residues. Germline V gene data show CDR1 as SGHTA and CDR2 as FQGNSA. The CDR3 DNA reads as TGTGCCAGCAGCCTTCAACAGGGGGCGAGGCATGAGCAGTTCTTC. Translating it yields CASSLQQGARHEQFF.